This entry concerns a single T cell receptor beta chain. The sample comes from a study of blood T cell repertoires in COVID-19. Background on the study: Specimens from acute and convalescent COVID-19 originated in the United States, Italy and Spain. The analysed material was cDNA or gDNA that came from T cells, B-cell-depleted T cells, or PBMCs.

The V end lost 3 bases, the J end lost 0 bases, and 9 bases lay between the germline ends. CDR1 MNHEY and CDR2 SVGAGI come from the germline V gene. The CDR3 sequence is 15 residues long. In the original workflow: Amplified reference gene primers provided the basis for estimating nucleated cell counts. Sequenced by immunoSEQ multiplex PCR; TCRdb stores in-frame clones only, minus some. The D gene and trimming were derived from the DNA, and the V and J assignments and clone size from that table. The sample has 65,000 to 90,000 clones, over 70% seen once. This TCR was recovered from a man aged 80 or over with active or convalescent COVID-19. The sample taken for sequencing was peripheral blood. The V call is TRBV6-5, the J call TRBJ2-1; no clear D. CDR3 amino acids: CASSYRGVSYNEQFF. CDR3 nucleotides: TGTGCCAGCAGTTATCGAGGAGTCTCCTACAATGAGCAGTTCTTC.